This is a list of T cell receptor beta chains from one sample in a study of shared clonotypes between healthy human individuals. Libraries were prepared by immunoSEQ multiplex PCR; TCRdb keeps only in-frame clonotypes and omits some of them. The sample carries approximately 180,000 clones, about 93% recorded once. Sequenced: naive CD4+ T cells sorted from blood. These receptors originate from a young woman in good health. Each CDR3 is given with its conserved first and last residue. Each record gives: V gene, J gene, D gene, clone size, CDR3 DNA, CDR3 protein. The D gene is left open where the match is weak. A clone size is listed for some rows: how often the clone was seen (once, few, many), or a class if it is expanded.

>TRBV5-1|TRBJ1-1|TRBD1|-
TGCGCCAGCAGCCTAGAACCCGGGACAGCTAAGAACACTGAAGCTTTCTTT
CASSLEPGTAKNTEAFF
>TRBV18|TRBJ2-7|-|-
TGTGCCAGCTCACCTGGCAGCGGGCCCTACGAGCAGTACTTC
CASSPGSGPYEQYF
>TRBV28|TRBJ1-5|-|-
TGTGCCAGCAGTCCGGCGTGGGGGCAGCCCCAGCATTTT
CASSPAWGQPQHF
>TRBV28|TRBJ2-7|-|-
TGTGCCAGCAGGGACTCCGGGACTCCTAGTGGCGAGCAGTACTTC
CASRDSGTPSGEQYF
>TRBV4-1|TRBJ2-1|-|-
TGCGCCAGCAGCCCTTTAGCGGTCGGATACAATGAGCAGTTCTTC
CASSPLAVGYNEQFF
>TRBV30|TRBJ2-7|TRBD2|once
TGTGCCTGGAGTCCACCAAGAGCGGGAGGGTCCTACGAGCAGTACTTC
CAWSPPRAGGSYEQYF
>TRBV6-5|TRBJ2-7|-|-
TGTGCCAGCAGTTACGGGACGGATCCCCGCGAGCAGTACTTC
CASSYGTDPREQYF
>TRBV7-9|TRBJ1-1|TRBD1|-
TGTGCCAGCAGCCGATCTCTCAGGGGGACTGAAGCTTTCTTT
CASSRSLRGTEAFF
>TRBV13|TRBJ2-7|-|once
TGTGCCAGCAGCTCCAAACGGATGACTAGTGGCGAGCAGTACTTC
CASSSKRMTSGEQYF
>TRBV9|TRBJ2-3|-|-
TGTGCCAGCAGCAACGGAGTGAGCACAGATACGCAGTATTTT
CASSNGVSTDTQYF
>TRBV6-1|TRBJ2-7|-|-
TGTGCCAGCAGTGTAGGGACACCGCAACCCTACGAGCAGTACTTC
CASSVGTPQPYEQYF
>TRBV6-5|TRBJ2-1|TRBD1|-
TGTGCCAGCTTACCCGGGACAGGGGGCTACAATGAGCAGTTCTTC
CASLPGTGGYNEQFF
>TRBV7-9|TRBJ2-6|TRBD1|-
TGTGCCAGCCAGCTGGTACAGGGGGCTATATATGGGGCCAACGTCCTGACTTTC
CASQLVQGAIYGANVLTF
>TRBV2|TRBJ1-1|-|-
TGTGCCAGCACAACTTTCACAGGGTTGAACACTGAAGCTTTCTTT
CASTTFTGLNTEAFF
>TRBV2|TRBJ1-5|-|-
TGTGCCAGCAGGGGTAGCAATCAGCCCCAGCATTTT
CASRGSNQPQHF
>TRBV9|TRBJ2-7|TRBD1|-
TGTGCCAGCAGCTTTAAGACAGGGAGCGAGCAGTACTTC
CASSFKTGSEQYF
>TRBV7-9|TRBJ2-5|-|-
TGTGCCAGCAGCCCAAGGACTGCTTCTCAAGGAGAGACCCAGTACTTC
CASSPRTASQGETQYF
>TRBV7-2|TRBJ1-6|TRBD1|-
TGTGCCAGCAGCTTAGTTCCTCTACAGGGGGTGGAACCCCTCCACTTT
CASSLVPLQGVEPLHF
>TRBV5-1|TRBJ2-7|-|-
TGCGCCTCCTCCGGGGGCGGCGAGCAGTACTTC
CASSGGGEQYF
>TRBV7-3|TRBJ1-3|-|once
TGTGCCAGCAGCTTAGTTTGGGGTTTCTCTGGAAACACCATATATTTT
CASSLVWGFSGNTIYF
>TRBV5-1|TRBJ2-7|TRBD1|-
TGCGCCAGCAGCCACCCACAGGGGGCGTCCTACGAGCAGTACTTC
CASSHPQGASYEQYF
>TRBV2|TRBJ2-7|TRBD2|-
TGTGCCAGCGGAGGGAGGGACTACGAGCAGTACTTC
CASGGRDYEQYF
>TRBV18|TRBJ2-7|TRBD2|-
TGTGCCAGCTTAGAGACTAGCGGGGCATCCTACGAGCAGTACTTC
CASLETSGASYEQYF
>TRBV5-1|TRBJ2-7|-|-
TGCGCCAGCAGCATGTGGGGGGCGGGTCCTACCTACGAGCAGTACTTC
CASSMWGAGPTYEQYF
>TRBV11-2|TRBJ2-3|-|-
TGTGCCAGCAGCCTAAACCCAACTAGCACAGATACGCAGTATTTT
CASSLNPTSTDTQYF
>TRBV18|TRBJ2-7|-|-
TGTGCCAGCTCACTCCAAATCACCTACGAGCAGTACTTC
CASSLQITYEQYF
>TRBV10-3|TRBJ2-3|TRBD1|-
TGTGCCATCAGTGATTCGGACAGGGCCACAGATACGCAGTATTTT
CAISDSDRATDTQYF
>TRBV29-1|TRBJ1-1|-|-
TGCAGCGTTGGGGTGGGACGGGCCCCGGCTTTCTTT
CSVGVGRAPAFF
>TRBV5-6|TRBJ2-6|-|-
TGTGCCAGCAGCTTGTGGTCCGTATTAAGCTCTGGGGCCAACGTCCTGACTTTC
CASSLWSVLSSGANVLTF
>TRBV28|TRBJ2-7|TRBD2|once
TGTGCCGTGGCGGGAGCCGGCTACGAGCAGTACTTC
CAVAGAGYEQYF
>TRBV25-1|TRBJ2-7|TRBD2|-
TGTGCCAGCAGTGAACCGGGACTAGCGAGGGAGCAGTACTTC
CASSEPGLAREQYF
>TRBV5-8|TRBJ1-2|-|-
TGTGCCAGCAGCTTATTCAGGGATCGAAGAGGCTACACCTTC
CASSLFRDRRGYTF
>TRBV11-2|TRBJ2-7|-|-
TGTGCCAGCAGCTTTATTGCGTCTGGGGAGCAGTACTTC
CASSFIASGEQYF
>TRBV19|TRBJ2-4|TRBD1|-
TGTGCCAGTAGCCCTTCGGGACAGGGGGATTTACTAGCCAAAAACATTCAGTACTTC
CASSPSGQGDLLAKNIQYF
>TRBV27|TRBJ2-7|-|-
TGTGCCAGCAGTTTATCAGGTCGCCCGCTACAGGGAGGTTCCTACGAGCAGTACTTC
CASSLSGRPLQGGSYEQYF
>TRBV15|TRBJ2-7|TRBD1|-
TGTGCCACCAGGGACAGGGGGCGGTACGAGCAGTACTTC
CATRDRGRYEQYF
>TRBV6-5|TRBJ1-1|TRBD1|once
TGTGCCAGCAGCCCCATGGGACAGGTGAACACTGAAGCTTTCTTT
CASSPMGQVNTEAFF
>TRBV10-3|TRBJ2-7|-|-
TGTGCCATCAGTGAGCACGGCGGAGGAGGATGGACCTACGAGCAGTACTTC
CAISEHGGGGWTYEQYF